This record looks at one T cell receptor (beta chain) sequence and its context. The antigen is unknown. From germline, CDR1 is SGHAT and CDR2 FQNNGV. The CDR3 contains 14 residues. The sample comes from a study of cytomegalovirus exposure and HLA in healthy donors. Vbeta (60) and Jbeta (13) primers were used in the PCR. Some clones are missing from TCRdb's copy, which holds only in-frame ones; the method was immunoSEQ multiplex PCR. The top ten hold over 3% of the sample, which has 110,000 to 150,000 clones, 75% seen once. Whole-study findings and limits: An assumption of roughly uniform sequencing depth across donors underlay the presence/absence analyses. In a later analysis, TCR beta V- and J-gene trimming was associated with a missense DCLRE1C variant.

The chain combines TRBV11-2 with TRBJ2-5; 8 positions match TRBD1. The J call is in doubt because the DNA end fits TRBJ2-7 better. Sequenced: PBMCs. The origin of this receptor is a man in his forties in good health and CMV-seronegative. The CDR3 is CASSLRTGTYEQYF. The CDR3, as DNA: TGTGCCAGCAGCCTAAGGACAGGGACGTACGAGCAGTACTTC.